Listed here are 10 T cell receptor beta chains from one sample, sequenced in a study of T cells in localized non-small cell lung cancer. TCRdb's copy holds only in-frame clones and misses some; the assay was immunoSEQ multiplex PCR. Among about 33,000 clones, 85% to 90% were seen once, and the ten largest hold roughly 4.5%. The material was peripheral blood, obtained before any cancer treatment. These receptors all come from a man aged 40 to 69 with stage I lung adenocarcinoma.

The gene calls are TRBV5-1 and TRBJ1-3, with D uncertain. The CDR3 totals 14 residues. CDR1 and CDR2 from the germline V gene are SGHRS and YFSETQ. V gave up 0 bases and J gave up 0 bases, with 4 bases separating them. In nucleotides, the CDR3 is TGCGCCAGCAGCTTGGGGGTCTCTGGAAACACCATATATTTT. Translated: CASSLGVSGNTIYF.

The chain links TRBV30 to TRBJ1-1, with 8 nucleotides matching TRBD1. Germline V gene data show CDR1 as GTSNPN and CDR2 as SVGIG (reference sequence). The CDR3 runs 15 residues. V lost 1 base and J lost 7; bases outside the gene matches: 11. CDR3 sequence reads: CAWSARQGSRREAFF. CDR3 sequence (DNA): TGTGCCTGGAGTGCCCGACAGGGGTCACGGCGTGAAGCTTTCTTT.

The V gene is TRBV5-4, the J gene TRBJ1-4; 7 bases line up with TRBD1. This CDR3 contains 16 residues. V dropped 1 base and J dropped 3; count of bases not matched to a gene: 6. CDR1 is SGHNT, CDR2 YYREEE, per germline (reference sequence). The CDR3 sequence is CASSLIGGAANEKLFF. CDR3 in DNA: TGTGCCAGCAGCTTGATAGGGGGCGCGGCTAATGAAAAACTGTTTTTT.

There are a few counts of this clone. The rearrangement uses TRBV2 and TRBJ2-1; no firm D call. The CDR3 length is 10 residues. V was cut by 8 bases and J by 8 bases, with 7 bases left in between. Germline CDR1 and CDR2: SNHLY and FYNNEI. The CDR3 here is CASGWDEQFF. CDR3 nucleotide sequence: TGTGCCAGCGGATGGGATGAGCAGTTCTTC.

V is TRBV5-5 and J is TRBJ2-7; TRBD1 matches at 7 bases. V shed 0 bases, J shed 4 bases, and the junction held 7 bases outside the gene matches. Germline loops: CDR1 SGHKS, CDR2 YYEKEE (reference sequence). The length of the CDR3 is 15 residues. This chain's CDR3 is CASSLALGQRYEQYF. DNA for the CDR3: TGTGCCAGCAGCTTGGCCCTGGGACAGAGATACGAGCAGTACTTC.

V and J are TRBV23-1 and TRBJ2-3; 8 bases agree with TRBD1. Being an ORF, TRBV23-1 has a function that is uncertain. The CDR3 has 18 residues. V trimming: 7 bases; J trimming: 1 base; junction bases outside the gene matches: 16. The CDR3 coding sequence is TGCGCCAGCATGGCGACGGACAGGGCCCCCAAAGGCACAGATACGCAGTATTTT. This codes for CASMATDRAPKGTDTQYF.

The rearrangement joins TRBV6-6 to TRBJ1-6; 7 bases line up with TRBD1. Germline V gives CDR1 MNHNY, CDR2 SVGAGI (reference sequence). J lost 11 bases, V lost 6 bases, and 7 bases had no gene match. This CDR3 contains 13 residues. The CDR3: CASSQGVLAPLHF. Here the CDR3 DNA reads TGTGCCAGCAGCCAGGGGGTACTTGCACCCCTCCACTTT.

The gene calls are TRBV5-1 and TRBJ2-5; TRBD2 aligns across 8 bases. Germline V gene sequence: CDR1 SGHRS, CDR2 YFSETQ. Trimming removed 2 bases from V and 0 bases from J; junction bases left unmatched: 0. The CDR3 is made up of 14 amino acids. The CDR3, as DNA: TGCGCCAGCAGCTTACTAGCGGACCAAGAGACCCAGTACTTC. It translates to CASSLLADQETQYF.

This chain joins TRBV30 and TRBJ2-2; perhaps TRBD1 as D (6 bases). CDR1 and CDR2 (germline): GTSNPN, SVGIG (reference sequence). CDR3 length: 13 residues. Trimming removed 1 base from V and 10 bases from J, with 13 bases in between. This chain's CDR3 is CAWSDGGVEELFF. For the CDR3, the DNA is TGTGCCTGGAGTGATGGGGGCGTCGAGGAGCTGTTTTTT.

The rearrangement links TRBV4-1 to TRBJ1-1; no definite D call. CDR3 length: 17 residues. V was clipped by 0 bases and J by 0 bases, with 14 bases between them. The germline V gene has CDR1 MGHRA and CDR2 YSYEKL. CDR3 loop: CASSQDLEATVNTEAFF. Written as DNA, the CDR3 is TGCGCCAGCAGCCAAGATCTTGAGGCAACGGTGAACACTGAAGCTTTCTTT.